Listed below are T cell receptor beta chains from one sample, sequenced in a study of blood T cell repertoires in COVID-19. Method: immunoSEQ multiplex PCR; TCRdb's copy keeps in-frame clones and lacks some. The sample carries some 46,000 clones, around 82% recorded once. The sequencing input was peripheral blood. All receptors come from an elderly woman with acute or convalescent COVID-19. Both conserved end residues are part of each CDR3. D genes are given only for firm matches. Clone size is stated in some rows and not others, as once, few, many or a class when expanded.

NA,TRBD1,TRBV29-1,TRBJ1-2,TGCAGCGCCGTGATTGGGACAGGGGGCGGTACTGGGGGCTACACCTTC,CSAVIGTGGGTGGYTF
NA,TRBD1,TRBV3-1/TRBV3-2,TRBJ1-2,TGTGCCAGCAGCCCGCCCTTCTACAGGGGGTCTCTGGGGGAAGGCTACACCTTC,CASSPPFYRGSLGEGYTF
NA,TRBD1,TRBV19,TRBJ1-1,TGTGCCAGTAGTTCGCCCCTGGTTTCAGGGGGCGCGAGGTTGGATGAAGCTTTCTTT,CASSSPLVSGGARLDEAFF
NA,TRBD1,TRBV3-1/TRBV3-2,TRBJ1-6,TGTGCCAGCAGCCGCCAGGGACAGAATAATTCACCCCTCCACTTT,CASSRQGQNNSPLHF
NA,TRBD1,TRBV7-2,TRBJ1-2,TGTGCCAGCAGCGGGTGGGACAGAGCTAACTATGGCTACACCTTC,CASSGWDRANYGYTF
NA,TRBD2,TRBV5-1,TRBJ2-1,TGCGCCAGCAGCTTAACTAGCGGGGGGGCGGTTGAGCAGTTCTTC,CASSLTSGGAVEQFF
NA,TRBD2,TRBV7-6,TRBJ2-5,TGTGCCAGCAGCCCCGGGACTAGCGGGACCCAGTACTTC,CASSPGTSGTQYF
NA,TRBD1,TRBV10-3,TRBJ1-1,TGTGCCATCAGCCTTCAGGGGGTGGACACTGAAGCTTTCTTT,CAISLQGVDTEAFF
NA,TRBD2,TRBV5-1,TRBJ2-1,TGCGCCAGCAGCTTGGCACTAGCGGGGGTTAATGAGCAGTTCTTC,CASSLALAGVNEQFF
NA,TRBD1,TRBV30,TRBJ1-6,TGTGCCTGGAATACAGGGGTCCATAATTCACCCCTCCACTTT,CAWNTGVHNSPLHF
NA,NA,TRBV2,TRBJ1-2,TGTGCCAGCAGGGAGGACCGGCCTCTCTGGGGCTACACCTTC,CASREDRPLWGYTF
medium-sized,TRBD1,TRBV18,TRBJ1-2,TGTGCCAGCTCACCATTGGACAGGGGTGACTATGGCTACACCTTC,CASSPLDRGDYGYTF
once,NA,TRBV5-1,TRBJ2-7,TGCGCCAGCAGTCAGGACAGAAACTACGAGCAGTACTTC,CASSQDRNYEQYF
NA,NA,TRBV5-6,TRBJ2-5,TGTGCCAGCAGCCGACGGCTGGAGGGGAGACAAGAGACCCAGTACTTC,CASSRRLEGRQETQYF
NA,NA,TRBV18,TRBJ1-3,TGTGCCAGCTCACCAATTGGGCCCAGAAACGGAAACACCATATATTTT,CASSPIGPRNGNTIYF
NA,TRBD2,TRBV9,TRBJ2-4,TGTGCCAGCAGCGTAATTGGGGAGGGCATTCAGTACTTC,CASSVIGEGIQYF
NA,TRBD1,TRBV2,TRBJ1-4,TGTGCCAGCAGGGGACAGGGGAGGTCTAATGAAAAACTGTTTTTT,CASRGQGRSNEKLFF
NA,NA,TRBV11-2,TRBJ1-3,TGTGCCAGCACCCGAGGGGGGGGCTCTTACTCTGGAAACACCATATATTTT,CASTRGGGSYSGNTIYF
NA,TRBD2,TRBV4-1,TRBJ2-5,TGCGCCAGCAGCCAAGAACGGGGGGGGCGGTTACGGGAGACCCAGTACTTC,CASSQERGGRLRETQYF
few,NA,TRBV18,TRBJ1-6,TGTGCCAGCTCACCGGCAGGGCGCCTTAATTCACCCCTCCACTTT,CASSPAGRLNSPLHF
NA,NA,TRBV14,TRBJ2-7,TGTGCCAGCAGCCAACATTTTGCAGGCGGGGAGCAGTACTTC,CASSQHFAGGEQYF
NA,TRBD1,TRBV5-1,TRBJ1-1,TGCGCCAGCAGCTTCCTACCGACAGGGGGCGCGAACACTGAAGCTTTCTTT,CASSFLPTGGANTEAFF
NA,NA,TRBV10-3,TRBJ1-1,TGTGCCATCAGTGAGGGAAAGGGGGTAGGGAACACTGAAGCTTTCTTT,CAISEGKGVGNTEAFF
NA,TRBD1,TRBV5-1,TRBJ1-2,TGCGCCAGCAGCTGGGACAGTCAAGTTAACTATGGCTACACCTTC,CASSWDSQVNYGYTF
NA,NA,TRBV6-5,TRBJ1-5,TGTGCCAGCAGCTTAGACATGAGTTACAATCAGCCCCAGCATTTT,CASSLDMSYNQPQHF
NA,TRBD2,TRBV30,TRBJ2-2,TGTGCCCAGTACATCGGTCTAGCGGGTAACACCGGGGAGCTGTTTTTT,CAQYIGLAGNTGELFF
few,TRBD1,TRBV16,TRBJ1-4,TGTGCCAGCAGTCGGCAGGGGGGTGAAAAACTGTTTTTT,CASSRQGGEKLFF
NA,TRBD1,TRBV10-3,TRBJ2-7,TGTGCCATCAGTGAGTCGAGTCAGGGGGCAAACGAGCAGTACTTC,CAISESSQGANEQYF
NA,NA,TRBV7-2,TRBJ2-7,TGTGCCAGCAGCCCGCCCGGACACTTGACCTACGAGCAGTACTTC,CASSPPGHLTYEQYF
NA,NA,TRBV3-1/TRBV3-2,TRBJ2-7,TGTGCCAGCAGTCGGACAGCCGTGACCTCCTACGAGCAGTACTTC,CASSRTAVTSYEQYF
NA,TRBD1,TRBV5-1,TRBJ2-3,TGCGCCAGCAGCAGAATAAGGACAGGGGGTTTGACAGATACGCAGTATTTT,CASSRIRTGGLTDTQYF
NA,TRBD1,TRBV2,TRBJ1-2,TGTGCCAGCGTGGCGGGACAGGGGAGTCGTGGCTACACCTTC,CASVAGQGSRGYTF
NA,NA,TRBV4-2,TRBJ2-5,TGTGCCAGCAGCCCCATCGGGGAGACCCAGTACTTC,CASSPIGETQYF
NA,TRBD1,TRBV4-1,TRBJ1-2,TGCGCCAGCAGCCGAGGACAGGGTGGGAACTATGGCTACACCTTC,CASSRGQGGNYGYTF
NA,TRBD1,TRBV10-3,TRBJ2-3,TGTGCCATCAGTGGGGACAGGGACACAGATACGCAGTATTTT,CAISGDRDTDTQYF
NA,NA,TRBV7-9,TRBJ2-5,TGTGCCAGCAGCTTACGTTTTGCGGGTGGAGAGACCCAGTACTTC,CASSLRFAGGETQYF
NA,TRBD1,TRBV9,TRBJ2-1,TGTGCCAGCAGCGTAGCACTCCGGACAGGGGAGGGTTACAATGAGCAGTTCTTC,CASSVALRTGEGYNEQFF
once,TRBD1,TRBV9,TRBJ1-2,TGTGCCAGCAGCGTAGCTACATCACGACAGGGAAGTGGCTACACCTTC,CASSVATSRQGSGYTF
NA,TRBD1,TRBV15,TRBJ2-3,TGTGCCACCAGCCCGGGACAGGGAATAGATACGCAGTATTTT,CATSPGQGIDTQYF
once,NA,TRBV7-8,TRBJ1-6,TGTGCCAGCAGCTTAGAGGCGGGTTCGCGGTCACCCCTCCACTTT,CASSLEAGSRSPLHF
NA,TRBD1,TRBV5-5,TRBJ2-2,TGTGCCAGCAGCCCGTCTAGGACAGGGGTTTCCGGGGAGCTGTTTTTT,CASSPSRTGVSGELFF
NA,TRBD1,TRBV4-1,TRBJ1-6,TGCGCCAGCAGCCTAGGGGACAGGGGTCGTTCACCCCTCCACTTT,CASSLGDRGRSPLHF
NA,NA,TRBV7-9,TRBJ2-1,TGTGCCAGCAGCCATAAATACTACTCCTACAATGAGCAGTTCTTC,CASSHKYYSYNEQFF
NA,NA,TRBV3-1/TRBV3-2,TRBJ1-1,TGTGCCAGCAGGGGCGGGGGGACTGAAGCTTTCTTT,CASRGGGTEAFF
NA,NA,TRBV27,TRBJ1-2,TGTGCCAGCAGTTTATCGAGGCGGAACTATGGCTACACCTTC,CASSLSRRNYGYTF
NA,TRBD1,TRBV6-5,TRBJ2-5,TGTGCCAGCAGGGACAGGGGACATCAAGAGACCCAGTACTTC,CASRDRGHQETQYF
NA,TRBD1,TRBV29-1,TRBJ1-1,TGCAGCGTAGGACAGGGATTAACTGAAGCTTTCTTT,CSVGQGLTEAFF
few,NA,TRBV18,TRBJ1-4,TGTGCCAGCTCACCAAGGTCCACAGAGCATAATGAAAAACTGTTTTTT,CASSPRSTEHNEKLFF
NA,NA,TRBV19,TRBJ1-2,TGTGCCAGACCACCGGGACATCTTAACTATGGCTACACCTTC,CARPPGHLNYGYTF
NA,TRBD2,TRBV19,TRBJ2-5,TGTGCCAGTAGTATAGGGGGGACTATATTAGAGACCCAGTACTTC,CASSIGGTILETQYF